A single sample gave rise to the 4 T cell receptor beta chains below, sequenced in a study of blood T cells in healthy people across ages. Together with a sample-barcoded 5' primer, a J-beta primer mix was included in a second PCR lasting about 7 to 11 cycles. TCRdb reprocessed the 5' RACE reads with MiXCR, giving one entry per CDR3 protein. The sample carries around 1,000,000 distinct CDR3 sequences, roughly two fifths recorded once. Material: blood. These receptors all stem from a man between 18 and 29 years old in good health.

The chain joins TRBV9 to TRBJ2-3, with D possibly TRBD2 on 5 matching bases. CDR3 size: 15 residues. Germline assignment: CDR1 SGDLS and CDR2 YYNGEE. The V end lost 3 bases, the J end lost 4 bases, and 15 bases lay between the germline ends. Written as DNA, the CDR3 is TGTGCCAGCAGCGCGTTCGGTCGGGGTGCAGATACGCAGTATTTT. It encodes CASSAFGRGADTQYF.

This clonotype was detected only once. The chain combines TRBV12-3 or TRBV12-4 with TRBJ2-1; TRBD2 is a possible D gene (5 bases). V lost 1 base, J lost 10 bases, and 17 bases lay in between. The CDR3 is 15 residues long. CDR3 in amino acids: CASSLVAIKRAEQFF. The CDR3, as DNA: TGTGCCAGCAGTTTAGTGGCCATTAAGAGGGCCGAGCAGTTCTTC.

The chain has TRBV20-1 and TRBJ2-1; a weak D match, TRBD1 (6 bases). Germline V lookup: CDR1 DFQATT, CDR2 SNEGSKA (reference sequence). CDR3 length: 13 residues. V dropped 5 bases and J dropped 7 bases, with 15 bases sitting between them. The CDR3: CSAPVPGENEQFF. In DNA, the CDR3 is TGCAGTGCTCCAGTACCAGGGGAAAATGAGCAGTTCTTC.

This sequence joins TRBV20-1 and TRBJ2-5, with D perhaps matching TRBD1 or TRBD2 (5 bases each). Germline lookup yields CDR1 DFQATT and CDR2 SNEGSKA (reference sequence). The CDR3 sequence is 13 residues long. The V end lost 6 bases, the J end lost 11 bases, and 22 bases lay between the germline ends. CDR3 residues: CSARGIRRNEQYF. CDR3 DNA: TGCAGTGCGAGGGGCATCCGTCGGAATGAGCAGTACTTC.